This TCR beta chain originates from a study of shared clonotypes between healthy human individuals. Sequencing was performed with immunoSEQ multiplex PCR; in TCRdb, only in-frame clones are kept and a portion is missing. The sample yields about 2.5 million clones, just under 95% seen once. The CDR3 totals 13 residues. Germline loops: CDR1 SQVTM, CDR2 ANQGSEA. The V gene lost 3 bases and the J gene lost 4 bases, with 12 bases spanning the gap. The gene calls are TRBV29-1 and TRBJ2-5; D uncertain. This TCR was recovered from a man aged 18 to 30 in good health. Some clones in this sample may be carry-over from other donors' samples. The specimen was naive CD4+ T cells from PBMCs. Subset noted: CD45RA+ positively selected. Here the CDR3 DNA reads TGCAGCGTTGAGGAGACGCGTAGAGAGACCCAGTACTTC. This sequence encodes CSVEETRRETQYF.